These T cell receptor beta chains were read from a single sample in a study of vaccination effects on CD4 cells after COVID-19. Profiled with immunoSEQ multiplex PCR; TCRdb holds only in-frame clones, not every one. The sample yields under 40,000 clones, approximately 76% seen once. These receptors' targets are unknown. The sequencing here drew on CD4+ T cells from PBMCs cultured with HCoV-229E spike peptides, taken after COVID-19 vaccination. The source of these receptors is a human donor who received a COVID-19 vaccine. Both conserved end residues are part of each CDR3. Each record gives: D gene, J gene, V gene, clone size, CDR3 protein, CDR3 DNA. D genes are given only for firm matches. Size is omitted from some rows. Given values are once, few, many or a class for expanded clones.

>TRBD2|TRBJ2-2|TRBV11-3|-
CASSLDQSGSGVTGELFF
TGTGCCAGCAGCTTAGATCAGAGCGGGAGCGGCGTCACCGGGGAGCTGTTTTTT
>-|TRBJ2-6|TRBV7-8|-
CASSSRTASSGANVLTF
TGTGCCAGCAGCTCCCGGACGGCAAGCTCTGGGGCCAACGTCCTGACTTTC
>TRBD2|TRBJ2-1|TRBV29-1|-
CSAPPPGAGEQFF
TGCAGCGCTCCCCCTCCAGGAGCGGGAGAGCAGTTCTTC
>-|TRBJ2-5|TRBV3-1/TRBV3-2|-
CASSHEGGEETQYF
TGTGCCAGCAGCCACGAAGGGGGGGAAGAGACCCAGTACTTC
>-|TRBJ2-5|TRBV3-1/TRBV3-2|once
CASSPPGLETQYF
TGTGCCAGCAGCCCTCCGGGGCTTGAGACCCAGTACTTC
>-|TRBJ2-7|TRBV7-2|-
CASSIRVGEQYF
TGTGCCAGCAGCATCCGGGTAGGCGAGCAGTACTTC
>TRBD1|TRBJ1-5|TRBV6-5|-
CASNSGQGNQPQHF
TGTGCCAGCAATAGCGGACAGGGTAATCAGCCCCAGCATTTT
>TRBD2|TRBJ2-1|TRBV7-7|-
CASSSGRLAGGPNEQFF
TGTGCCAGCAGCTCGGGAAGACTAGCGGGAGGGCCCAATGAGCAGTTCTTC
>TRBD2|TRBJ2-1|TRBV10-1|few
CASSVQAGAGNEQFF
TGCGCCAGCAGTGTTCAAGCGGGAGCCGGCAATGAGCAGTTCTTC
>TRBD1|TRBJ1-2|TRBV19|-
CASSTGGYGYTF
TGTGCCAGTAGTACAGGGGGTTATGGCTACACCTTC
>TRBD1|TRBJ2-7|TRBV5-1|-
CASSLNPGTAYHEQYF
TGCGCCAGCAGCCTGAACCCCGGGACAGCTTACCACGAGCAGTACTTC
>TRBD2|TRBJ2-4|TRBV7-9|-
CASSPSGGAGSQYF
TGTGCCAGCAGCCCTAGCGGGGGGGCAGGTTCTCAGTACTTC
>TRBD1|TRBJ2-2|TRBV3-1/TRBV3-2|-
CASSPSQGENTGELFF
TGTGCCAGCAGCCCGTCTCAGGGGGAGAACACCGGGGAGCTGTTTTTT
>TRBD2|TRBJ2-3|TRBV3-1/TRBV3-2|-
CASSQDRGLAGITDTQYF
TGTGCCAGCAGCCAAGATCGGGGACTAGCGGGGATCACAGATACGCAGTATTTT
>-|TRBJ2-7|TRBV24-1|-
CATSQGGDGPREQYF
TGTGCCACCAGCCAGGGCGGGGACGGGCCGCGCGAGCAGTACTTC
>TRBD1|TRBJ1-6|TRBV5-1|few
CASSLAVSGQGASPLHF
TGCGCCAGCAGCCTCGCAGTCTCGGGACAGGGGGCTTCACCCCTCCACTTT
>TRBD1|TRBJ2-7|TRBV28|-
CASRSGQGGNEQYF
TGTGCCAGCAGATCGGGACAGGGTGGGAACGAGCAGTACTTC
>-|TRBJ2-5|TRBV7-2|-
CASSLLTGTVMWTQYF
TGTGCCAGCAGCTTGTTGACCGGGACTGTCATGTGGACCCAGTACTTC
>TRBD2|TRBJ2-2|TRBV5-4|-
CASSFGGRAINTGELFF
TGTGCCAGCAGCTTTGGCGGGAGGGCCATAAACACCGGGGAGCTGTTTTTT
>-|TRBJ2-3|TRBV27|-
CATTGANTDTQYF
TGTGCCACCACCGGGGCAAACACAGATACGCAGTATTTT
>TRBD2|TRBJ2-1|TRBV15|-
CATSRDPSGLAFNEQFF
TGTGCCACCAGCAGAGATCCTTCGGGACTAGCGTTCAATGAGCAGTTCTTC
>TRBD2|TRBJ2-7|TRBV6-5|-
CASSYDSGGAYEQYF
TGTGCCAGCAGTTACGATAGCGGGGGGGCCTACGAGCAGTACTTC
>TRBD1|TRBJ1-5|TRBV24-1|-
CATSDSGQGSNQPQHF
TGTGCCACCAGTGATTCGGGACAGGGTAGCAATCAGCCCCAGCATTTT
>-|TRBJ1-1|TRBV5-1|few
CASSLQGGGTEAFF
TGCGCCAGCAGCCTACAGGGAGGGGGGACTGAAGCTTTCTTT